A selection of T cell receptor beta chains follows, all from one sample in a study of PD-L1 blockade in urothelial cancer. The table came from immunoSEQ multiplex PCR; TCRdb's copy has only in-frame clones and leaves some out. There are some 50,000 clones in the sample; roughly nine tenths occur only once, and over 12% lies in the top ten. Sequencing was performed on PBMCs, taken around atezolizumab (anti-PD-L1) treatment. The receptors come from a woman in her sixties with urothelial cancer. Both conserved end residues are part of each CDR3.

J gene,V gene,CDR3 protein
TRBJ2-3,TRBV7-8,CASSLERGGVTDTQYF
TRBJ1-2,TRBV10-3,CAISESRVNGYTF
TRBJ2-7,TRBV29-1,CSVERGQGVSYEQYF
TRBJ1-4,TRBV5-1,CASSLEAGTNEKLFF
TRBJ1-2,TRBV27,CASSKQELNYGYTF
TRBJ2-7,TRBV15,CATSRDRQATYEQYF
TRBJ2-3,TRBV11-3,CASSLGTGFTDTQYF
TRBJ2-1,TRBV5-4,CASSLAVSLAGDNEQFF
TRBJ2-3,TRBV19,CASSIRQLEGPSGTDTQYF
TRBJ2-7,TRBV9,CASSVQAGGSYEQYF
TRBJ2-1,TRBV10-3,CAIRPAGVSYNEQFF
TRBJ1-2,TRBV2,CASSEEALRGYAF
TRBJ2-7,TRBV15,CATSLIGTSGQERYF
TRBJ2-7,TRBV6-6,CASTFLPGTYEQYF
TRBJ2-1,TRBV7-7,CASSRISSGGRAVNEQFF
TRBJ1-6,TRBV27,CASSPRTGWSYNSPLHF
TRBJ2-2,TRBV9,CASSAGPPGLFANTGELFF
TRBJ1-3,TRBV18,CASSPVTDSGNTIYF
TRBJ1-1,TRBV7-2,CASSVQGWDTEAFF
TRBJ2-2,TRBV9,CASSVAEGRGTGELFF
TRBJ2-1,TRBV14,CASSQVWLAGNNEQFF
TRBJ2-1,TRBV4-2,CASSQVASGDNEQFF
TRBJ2-7,TRBV28,CASSSSGTAGEQYF
TRBJ2-7,TRBV27,CASSELAAHSYEQYF
TRBJ2-7,TRBV18,CASSLTSPFGQRTAYEQYF
TRBJ2-5,TRBV5-1,CASSFGESGATQYF
TRBJ2-7,TRBV20-1,CSARVAFEQYF
TRBJ1-2,TRBV4-3,CASSQDGGDYGYTF
TRBJ2-7,TRBV19,CASSLIRGQQYF
TRBJ2-7,TRBV19,CASSIERDDEQYF
TRBJ1-2,TRBV11-2,CASSSRENYGYTF
TRBJ1-3,TRBV4-3,CASSPRQGANTIYF
TRBJ1-1,TRBV6-1,CASSEDRGNTEAFF
TRBJ2-1,TRBV7-9,CASTLPLLDRVYNEQFF
TRBJ2-5,TRBV4-1,CASSQGLAEETQYF
TRBJ2-3,TRBV4-1,CASSQMGRAGTDTQYF
TRBJ1-3,TRBV19,CASSMARGSSGNTIYF
TRBJ2-7,TRBV6-1,CASSDGLVYEQYF
TRBJ2-3,TRBV18,CASSPGTSSTDTQYF
TRBJ2-5,TRBV4-3,CASSQAGGVQETQYF
TRBJ2-7,TRBV28,CASTRDPSYEQYF
TRBJ2-1,TRBV9,CASSELADHNEQFF
TRBJ2-1,TRBV6-1,CASTSLAGVKNEQFF
TRBJ2-7,TRBV5-1,CASSLVGASYEQYF
TRBJ1-1,TRBV11-2,CASSARQGMNTEAFF
TRBJ1-1,TRBV7-3,CASSLGRGNTEAFF
TRBJ1-2,TRBV5-5,CASSSYLTEYYGYTF
TRBJ2-7,TRBV27,CAVAGRSYEQYF
TRBJ2-2,TRBV15,CATSRVRGTGELFF
TRBJ2-3,TRBV7-9,CASSPGGDTQYF